This T cell receptor (beta chain) came from a study of PD-L1 blockade in urothelial cancer (dated by TCRdb to about 2017). Turning to the overall study: All patients started therapy in about 2014 and received atezolizumab 1,200 mg intravenously every 3 weeks. Pretreatment tumor samples and matched peripheral blood, collected serially before and after atezolizumab treatment, underwent TCR sequencing. In the same patients who had TCR sequencing, pretreatment tumors also underwent whole exome sequencing and RNA sequencing. Somatic, immune and clinical correlates of response to PD-L1 blockade with atezolizumab in urothelial cancer were the focus of an exploratory multi-omic analysis. Pretreatment blood TCR-seq was available for about 27 patients, at least one posttreatment blood collection was obtained for 25 or so patients, and tumor TCR-seq was available for 25 or so patients. Durable clinical benefit was defined as progression-free survival longer than 6 months, and TCR features were also tested against progression-free and overall survival. Blood samples were analyzed at 3 weeks after treatment start (second dose) and at 6 weeks after treatment start. Patients had an ECOG performance status of 0 or 1 and had received between 0 and 3 prior chemotherapy regimens. Durable clinical benefit was achieved by nine patients but not by the remaining 20. A median of around 150,000 T cells and 80,000 to 100,000 unique TCRs was obtained from blood samples, and a median clonality of around 0.08 was observed. About nine tenths of the roughly 29 patients were males with bladder-origin urothelial cancer, and about 65% of the 29 reported a prior smoking history.

What the work shows at the level of the full study, not this receptor alone: Small sample size (n of about 30) and many exploratory analyses mean the results are intended to be hypothesis-generating. Among patients with durable benefit, tumor-associated TCR clones showed greater expansion in peripheral blood 3 weeks after treatment started (n ≈ 20, p = 0.022). Improved progression-free and overall survival was associated with having pretreatment peripheral blood TCR clonality below the median.

CDR1 is given as SGHNT and CDR2 as YYREEE, both from the germline V gene (reference sequence). Including the terminal cysteine and phenylalanine, the CDR3 comprises 17 residues. Only the CDR3 region is kept as DNA, spanning 51 bases read in frame from base 1. From V the trimming removes 4 bases and from J it removes 5 bases, while the gene matches leave 14 bases of the junction unaccounted for. This specimen's time point label, interpreted: pretreatment peripheral blood. The cohort comprised fewer than 35 patients with locally advanced or metastatic urothelial carcinoma treated at Memorial Sloan Kettering on a trial protocol. Peripheral blood mononuclear cells were collected pretreatment and during treatment, with between 1 and 8 total time points obtained per patient. The Qiagen DNeasy Blood extraction kit was used to purify genomic DNA from total PBMCs and from tumor samples. Collected pretreatment and during treatment, PBMCs were isolated and stored as previously described.

Note on this clone: Its cognate antigen has yet to be identified. There are no base qualities to consult, and no much larger clone falls within one base.

Each PCR received spiked-in synthetic TCR analog templates so that absolute template abundance could be estimated from read counts. Using the immunoSEQ assay, TCRbeta CDR3 regions were amplified from genomic DNA with bias-controlled V and J gene primers. Sequencing of rearranged TCRbeta segments was performed at approximately 20X coverage. The study's own analysis went as follows. Clustering was used to correct sequencing errors, and CDR3s were annotated against IMGT so that V, D and J genes could be assigned. Downstream analyses used only productive TCRbeta rearrangements, leaving out any out-of-frame or stop-codon sequences. Clonality was computed as one minus Shannon entropy normalized by the log of the number of unique productive sequences. Clones differing between time points or between blood and tumor were identified by Fisher's exact test with Benjamini-Hochberg correction at adjusted p below 0.01. TCRdb took over this immuneACCESS table, retaining in-frame rearrangements with V and J assigned. Such tables are incomplete; in checked studies, under half of the missing clones stem from an unresolved V gene, and the remainder is unexplained. Clone size and V and J calls were adopted from that table, with D and trimming inferred from the DNA. Within this sample are about 51,000 clones, with approximately 86% of them counted one time only. The biggest ten clones account for approximately 23% of the sample.

The TCR sequence derives from a man aged 60 to 69 with urothelial cancer. The chain is assembled from TRBV5-4 and TRBJ1-2; a stretch of 10 junction bases matches TRBD1. The material was PBMCs, obtained around atezolizumab (anti-PD-L1) treatment. The CDR3 protein: CASSRGGTGDQWYGYTF. The sequenced DNA: TGTGCCAGCAGCCGGGGGGGGACAGGGGATCAGTGGTATGGCTACACCTTC.